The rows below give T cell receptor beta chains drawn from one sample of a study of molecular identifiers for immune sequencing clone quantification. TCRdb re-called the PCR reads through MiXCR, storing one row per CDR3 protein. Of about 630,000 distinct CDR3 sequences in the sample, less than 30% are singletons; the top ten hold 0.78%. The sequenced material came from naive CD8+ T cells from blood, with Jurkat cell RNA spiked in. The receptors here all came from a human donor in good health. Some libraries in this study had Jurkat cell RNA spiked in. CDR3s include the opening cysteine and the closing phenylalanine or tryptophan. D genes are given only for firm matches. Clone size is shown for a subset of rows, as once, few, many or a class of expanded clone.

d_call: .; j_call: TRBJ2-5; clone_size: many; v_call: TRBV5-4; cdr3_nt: TGTGCCAGCAGCTGGAGCGCCGGGACCCAGTACTTC; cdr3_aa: CASSWSAGTQYF
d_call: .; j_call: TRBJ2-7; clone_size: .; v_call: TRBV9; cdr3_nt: TGTGCCAGCAGCGTAGGGAACTGGTACGAGCAGTACTTC; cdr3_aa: CASSVGNWYEQYF
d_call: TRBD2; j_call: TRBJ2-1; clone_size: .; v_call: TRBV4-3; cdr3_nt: TGCGCCAGCAGCCCCTACGGGCTAGCGGGAGAAGGGGACAATGAGCAGTTCTTC; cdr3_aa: CASSPYGLAGEGDNEQFF
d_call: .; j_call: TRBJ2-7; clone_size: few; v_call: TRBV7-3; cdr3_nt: TGTGCCAGCAGCTCGGGCCTGGAGCAGTACTTC; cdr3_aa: CASSSGLEQYF
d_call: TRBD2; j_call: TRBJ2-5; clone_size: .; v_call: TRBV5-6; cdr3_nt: TGTGCCCGCAGCCGGGGGGCTAGCGGGGGGTATGAAGAGACCCAGTACTTC; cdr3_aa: CARSRGASGGYEETQYF
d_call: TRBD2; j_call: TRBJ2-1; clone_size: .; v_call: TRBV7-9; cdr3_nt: TGTGCCAGCAGCTTAATGACGGGACTAGCGGGTTACAATGAGCAGTTCTTC; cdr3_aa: CASSLMTGLAGYNEQFF
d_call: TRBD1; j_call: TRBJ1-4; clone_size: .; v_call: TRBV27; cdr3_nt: TGTGCCAGCAGTCCCAACTCCCTCACCGGGACAGGGCCCGAAAAACTGTTTTTT; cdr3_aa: CASSPNSLTGTGPEKLFF
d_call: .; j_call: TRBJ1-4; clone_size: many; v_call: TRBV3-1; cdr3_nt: TGTGCCAGCAGCCCACAAAGAGGACGGACCGGGAGTGAAAAACTGTTTTTT; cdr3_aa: CASSPQRGRTGSEKLFF
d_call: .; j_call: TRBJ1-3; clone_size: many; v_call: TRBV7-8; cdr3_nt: TGTGCCAGCACTCCTAGACCTAACTCTGGAAACACCATATATTTT; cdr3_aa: CASTPRPNSGNTIYF
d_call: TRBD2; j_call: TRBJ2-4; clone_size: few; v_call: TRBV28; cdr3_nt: TGTGCCAGCAGTCCCCCGCGGACTAGCGGTCTAGCCAAAAACATTCAGTACTTC; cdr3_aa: CASSPPRTSGLAKNIQYF
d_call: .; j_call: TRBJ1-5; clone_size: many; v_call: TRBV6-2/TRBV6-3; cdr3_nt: TGTGCCAGTCGATCATGGGGCAATCAGCCCCAGCATTTT; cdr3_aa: CASRSWGNQPQHF
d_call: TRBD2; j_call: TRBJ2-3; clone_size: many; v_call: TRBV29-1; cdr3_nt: TGCAGCGTTGAACCCGGACTAGCGGGAATAGATACGCAGTATTTT; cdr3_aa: CSVEPGLAGIDTQYF
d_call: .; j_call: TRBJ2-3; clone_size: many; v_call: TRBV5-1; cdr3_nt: TGCGCCAGCAGCAACTTGGGCGTCAGGGATGATACGCAGTATTTT; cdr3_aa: CASSNLGVRDDTQYF
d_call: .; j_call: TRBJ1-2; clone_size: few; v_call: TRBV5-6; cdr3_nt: TGTGCCAGCAGCTTACCGACAGATAACTATGGCTACACCTTC; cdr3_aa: CASSLPTDNYGYTF
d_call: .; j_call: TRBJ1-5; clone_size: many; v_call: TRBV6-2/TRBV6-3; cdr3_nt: TGTGCCAGCAGTTATGGGGGAACTCAGCCCCAGCATTTT; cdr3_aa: CASSYGGTQPQHF
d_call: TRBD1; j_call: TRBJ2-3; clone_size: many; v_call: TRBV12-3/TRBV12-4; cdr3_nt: TGTGCCAGCAGTTTCTTCGGACAGGGCGCAGATACGCAGTATTTT; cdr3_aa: CASSFFGQGADTQYF
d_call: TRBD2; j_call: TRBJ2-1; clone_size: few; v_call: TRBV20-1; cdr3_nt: TGCAGTGCTAGAGATCCGGTAGCGGGGGGCAACAATGAGCAGTTCTTC; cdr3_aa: CSARDPVAGGNNEQFF
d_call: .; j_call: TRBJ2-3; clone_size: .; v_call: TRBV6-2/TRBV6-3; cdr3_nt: TGTGCCAGCAGTCAATATGAAGATACGCAGTATTTT; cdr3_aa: CASSQYEDTQYF
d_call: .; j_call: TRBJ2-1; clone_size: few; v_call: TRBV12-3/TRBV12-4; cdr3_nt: TGTGCCAGCAACCCTACGGTGGGGGGTGAGCAGTTCTTC; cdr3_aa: CASNPTVGGEQFF
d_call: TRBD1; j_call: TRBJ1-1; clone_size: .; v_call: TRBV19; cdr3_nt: TGTGCCAGTAGGATAGAACCGGGACAGGGAAAGACTGAAGCTTTCTTT; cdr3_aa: CASRIEPGQGKTEAFF
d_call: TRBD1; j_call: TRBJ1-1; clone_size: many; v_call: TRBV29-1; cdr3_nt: TGCAGCGTGCTACAGGGGTACACTGAAGCTTTCTTT; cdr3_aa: CSVLQGYTEAFF
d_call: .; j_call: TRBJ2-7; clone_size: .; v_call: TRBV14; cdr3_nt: TGTGCCAGCAGAGTTTCAGGGACGATCGAGCAGTACTTC; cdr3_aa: CASRVSGTIEQYF
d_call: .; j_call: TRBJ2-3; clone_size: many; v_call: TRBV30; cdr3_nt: TGTGCCTGGAGTGTACTGACCACAGATACGCAGTATTTT; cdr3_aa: CAWSVLTTDTQYF
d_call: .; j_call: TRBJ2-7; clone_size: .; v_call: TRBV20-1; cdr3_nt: TGCAGTGCTAGTGACCCCGGGGGCCTCGGCGAGCAGTACTTC; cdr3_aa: CSASDPGGLGEQYF
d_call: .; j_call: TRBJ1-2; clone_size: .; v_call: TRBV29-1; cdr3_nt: TGCAGCGTTGAAGCGGGGGGCTATGGCTACCCCTTC; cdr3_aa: CSVEAGGYGYPF
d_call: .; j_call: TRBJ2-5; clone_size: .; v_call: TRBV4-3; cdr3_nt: TGCGCCAGCAGCCAAGATTCAGGGTGGGAGCCCCAGTACTTC; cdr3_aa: CASSQDSGWEPQYF
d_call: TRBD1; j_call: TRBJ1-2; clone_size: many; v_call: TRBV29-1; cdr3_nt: TGCAGCGTTGAAGATCAATTGGGGACAGGGGGCGCTTTGGACTATGGCTACACCTTC; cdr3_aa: CSVEDQLGTGGALDYGYTF
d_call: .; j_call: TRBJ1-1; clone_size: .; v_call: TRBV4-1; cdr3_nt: TGCGCCAGCAGCCTAAATTCCCGGGACGGTGAAGCTTTCTTT; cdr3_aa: CASSLNSRDGEAFF
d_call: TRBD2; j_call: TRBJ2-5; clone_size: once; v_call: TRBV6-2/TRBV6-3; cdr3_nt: TGTGCCAGCAGTTACCTGCGGGGGGCGTACCAAGAGCCCCAGTACTTC; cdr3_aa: CASSYLRGAYQEPQYF
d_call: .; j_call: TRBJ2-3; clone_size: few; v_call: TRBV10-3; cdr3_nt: TGTGCCATCAGTGAACCAGCTGGGGGCGAGAGCACAGATACGCAGTATTTT; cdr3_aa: CAISEPAGGESTDTQYF
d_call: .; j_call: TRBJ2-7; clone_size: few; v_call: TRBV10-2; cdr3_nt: TGCGCCAGCAGGGGGTCCGAGCAGTACTTC; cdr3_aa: CASRGSEQYF
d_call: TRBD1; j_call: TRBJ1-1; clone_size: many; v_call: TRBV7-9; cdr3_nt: TGTGCCAGCAGCCCCCTGACAGGGAAAAACACTGAAGCTTTCTTT; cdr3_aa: CASSPLTGKNTEAFF
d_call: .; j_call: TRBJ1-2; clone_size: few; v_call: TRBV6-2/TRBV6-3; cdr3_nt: TGTGCCAGCAGTTACTTCGGCCCATCCGGACTGTCTAACTATGGCTACACCTTC; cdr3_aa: CASSYFGPSGLSNYGYTF
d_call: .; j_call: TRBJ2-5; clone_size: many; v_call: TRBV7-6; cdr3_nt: TGTGCCAGCAGCCCCCCTCGGGACTCCGTGGAGACCCAGTACTTC; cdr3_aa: CASSPPRDSVETQYF
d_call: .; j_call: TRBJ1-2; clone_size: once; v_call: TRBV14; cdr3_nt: TGTGCCAGCAGCCTACACAGGAGGGAGCGTAACTATGGCTACACCTTC; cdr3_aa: CASSLHRRERNYGYTF
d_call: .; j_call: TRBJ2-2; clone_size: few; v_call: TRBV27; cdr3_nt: TGTGCCAGCAGTGGGGCCCCCAAGAACACCGGGGAGCTGTTTTTT; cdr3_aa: CASSGAPKNTGELFF
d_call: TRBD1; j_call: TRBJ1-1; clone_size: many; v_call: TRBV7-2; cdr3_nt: TGTGCCAGCAGCTTCGCCGGACAGGGAGACACTGAAGCTTTCTTT; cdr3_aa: CASSFAGQGDTEAFF
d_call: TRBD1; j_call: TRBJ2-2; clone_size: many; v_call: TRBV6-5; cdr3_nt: TGTGCCAGCAGTTACTCGACAGGGGTATTGGCCGGGGAGCTGTTTTTT; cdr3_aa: CASSYSTGVLAGELFF
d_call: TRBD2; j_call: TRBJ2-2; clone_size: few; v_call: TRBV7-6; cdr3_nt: TGTGCCAGCAGCTTAGAGCGCGGCGGGAGGGCAGGCGGGGAGCTGTTTTTT; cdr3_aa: CASSLERGGRAGGELFF
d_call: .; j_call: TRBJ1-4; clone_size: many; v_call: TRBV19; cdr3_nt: TGTGCCAGTACCACCGGTGAAAAACTGTTTTTT; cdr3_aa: CASTTGEKLFF
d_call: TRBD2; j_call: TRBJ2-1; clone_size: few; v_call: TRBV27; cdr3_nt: TGTGCCAGCAGTTCAGCGGGGGGCACGAGCTCCTACAATGAGCAGTTCTTC; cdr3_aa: CASSSAGGTSSYNEQFF
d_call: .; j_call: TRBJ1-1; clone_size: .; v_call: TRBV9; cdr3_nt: TGTGCCGGCAGCGCTGGGGACGTGACTGAAGCTTTCTTT; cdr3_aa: CAGSAGDVTEAFF
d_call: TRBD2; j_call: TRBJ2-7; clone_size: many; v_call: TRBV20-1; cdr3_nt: TGCAGTGCTCAAGGACTAGCGGGGGCCCTCTACGAGCAGTACTTC; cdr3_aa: CSAQGLAGALYEQYF
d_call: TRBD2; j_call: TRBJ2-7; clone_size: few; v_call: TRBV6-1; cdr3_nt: TGTGTCAGCAGGATCAGGACTAGCGGGAGTACCCCTGGGTACGAGCAGTACTTC; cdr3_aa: CVSRIRTSGSTPGYEQYF
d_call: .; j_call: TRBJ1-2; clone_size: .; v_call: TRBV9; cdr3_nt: TGTGCCAGCAGCGTAGAAGAGGGGAATGTAGACTACTATGGCTACACCTTC; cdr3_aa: CASSVEEGNVDYYGYTF